Listed below are T cell receptor beta chains from one sample, sequenced in a study of T cells in localized non-small cell lung cancer. The table came from immunoSEQ multiplex PCR; TCRdb's copy has only in-frame clones and leaves some out. The data hold around 750 clones, with approximately 26% observed a single time. The input for sequencing was lung tumor tissue, taken before any cancer treatment. These receptors all stem from a man aged 40-75 years with stage III lung adenocarcinoma. CDR3s include the opening cysteine and the closing phenylalanine or tryptophan. Each record gives: J gene, V gene, D gene, clone size, CDR3 length, CDR3 protein, CDR3 DNA. The D gene is left open where the match is weak. The size field is filled for only some rows; it gives once, few, many or a size class.

J: TRBJ1-2; V: TRBV6-8; D: TRBD1; size: NA; length: 15; CDR3: CASSYSTQGARGYTF; DNA: TGTGCCAGCAGTTACTCGACCCAGGGGGCTCGTGGCTACACCTTC
J: TRBJ1-3; V: TRBV5-1; D: TRBD1; size: NA; length: 17; CDR3: CASSSHGTGLSGNTIYF; DNA: TGCGCCAGCAGCTCACACGGGACAGGCCTCTCTGGAAACACCATATATTTT
J: TRBJ2-3; V: TRBV29-1; D: TRBD1; size: NA; length: 14; CDR3: CSVEGQGGTDTQYF; DNA: TGCAGCGTTGAAGGACAGGGGGGCACAGATACGCAGTATTTT
J: TRBJ2-1; V: TRBV11-3; D: TRBD2; size: few; length: 15; CDR3: CASSSGGARYNEQFF; DNA: TGTGCCAGCAGCTCCGGGGGGGCGAGGTACAATGAGCAGTTCTTC
J: TRBJ2-3; V: TRBV30; D: NA; size: NA; length: 12; CDR3: CAGSVGTDTQYF; DNA: TGTGCGGGTAGCGTGGGCACAGATACGCAGTATTTT
J: TRBJ2-5; V: TRBV9; D: TRBD2; size: NA; length: 15; CDR3: CASSQTSGGAKTQYF; DNA: TGTGCCAGCAGCCAGACTAGCGGGGGGGCAAAGACCCAGTACTTC
J: TRBJ2-3; V: TRBV30; D: TRBD1; size: NA; length: 13; CDR3: CTSTGMMADTQYF; DNA: TGTACCTCGACAGGGATGATGGCAGATACGCAGTATTTT
J: TRBJ2-5; V: TRBV9; D: TRBD1; size: few; length: 14; CDR3: CASRTGDTQETQYF; DNA: TGTGCCAGCAGGACAGGGGATACTCAAGAGACCCAGTACTTC
J: TRBJ2-1; V: TRBV19; D: NA; size: few; length: 16; CDR3: CASSRNRPDAIHEQFF; DNA: TGTGCCAGTAGCCGTAATAGGCCAGACGCTATCCATGAGCAGTTCTTC
J: TRBJ1-2; V: TRBV9; D: NA; size: few; length: 15; CDR3: CASSAEGALYYGYTF; DNA: TGTGCCAGCAGCGCCGAGGGCGCCCTTTACTATGGCTACACCTTC
J: TRBJ2-2; V: TRBV11-3; D: TRBD1; size: medium-sized; length: 17; CDR3: CASSWGQGAPSTGELFF; DNA: TGTGCCAGCAGCTGGGGACAGGGGGCGCCGAGCACCGGGGAGCTGTTTTTT
J: TRBJ2-3; V: TRBV11-3; D: NA; size: NA; length: 15; CDR3: CASSYQPGGRDTQYF; DNA: TGTGCCAGCAGCTATCAACCCGGGGGGCGAGATACGCAGTATTTT
J: TRBJ2-3; V: TRBV19; D: TRBD2; size: NA; length: 17; CDR3: CASSIGTSGGITDTQYF; DNA: TGTGCCAGTAGTATAGGGACTAGCGGGGGCATCACAGATACGCAGTATTTT
J: TRBJ2-5; V: TRBV5-1; D: NA; size: NA; length: 15; CDR3: CASSFGVGVRETQYF; DNA: TGCGCCAGCAGCTTTGGGGTCGGGGTAAGAGAGACCCAGTACTTC
J: TRBJ2-3; V: TRBV11-3; D: NA; size: few; length: 15; CDR3: CASSLRYSSTDTQYF; DNA: TGTGCCAGCAGCTTACGGTATTCCAGCACAGATACGCAGTATTTT
J: TRBJ1-2; V: TRBV14; D: NA; size: NA; length: 13; CDR3: CASSQGRNYGYTF; DNA: TGTGCCAGCAGCCAAGGGCGGAACTATGGCTACACCTTC
J: TRBJ2-2; V: TRBV6-8; D: TRBD2; size: NA; length: 21; CDR3: CASSDPLGTSGGATNTGELFF; DNA: TGTGCCAGCAGTGATCCGCTAGGGACTAGCGGGGGAGCCACCAACACCGGGGAGCTGTTTTTT
J: TRBJ1-1; V: TRBV6-8; D: NA; size: NA; length: 13; CDR3: CASSYLGRPEAFF; DNA: TGTGCCAGCAGTTACCTGGGGCGCCCTGAAGCTTTCTTT
J: TRBJ2-1; V: TRBV11-3; D: TRBD2; size: medium-sized; length: 15; CDR3: CASRPGTSGFNEQFF; DNA: TGTGCCAGCAGACCCGGGACTAGCGGATTCAATGAGCAGTTCTTC
J: TRBJ2-7; V: TRBV15; D: NA; size: NA; length: 15; CDR3: CATSRDIGAYYEQYF; DNA: TGTGCCACCAGCAGAGATATCGGGGCGTACTACGAGCAGTACTTC
J: TRBJ2-5; V: TRBV11-3; D: TRBD1; size: medium-sized; length: 15; CDR3: CASSSSDRNQETQYF; DNA: TGTGCCAGCAGCTCCTCGGACAGGAACCAAGAGACCCAGTACTTC
J: TRBJ2-6; V: TRBV18; D: NA; size: few; length: 15; CDR3: CASSPVTGGANVLTF; DNA: TGTGCCAGCTCACCAGTGACAGGTGGGGCCAACGTCCTGACTTTC
J: TRBJ2-7; V: TRBV18; D: NA; size: NA; length: 15; CDR3: CASTKPGHRDHEQYF; DNA: TGTGCCAGCACGAAACCGGGACACAGGGACCACGAGCAGTACTTC
J: TRBJ2-3; V: TRBV11-3; D: TRBD2; size: medium-sized; length: 17; CDR3: CASSFSVSGASTDTQYF; DNA: TGTGCCAGCAGCTTTTCCGTTAGCGGGGCTAGCACAGATACGCAGTATTTT
J: TRBJ1-1; V: TRBV30; D: NA; size: few; length: 15; CDR3: CAWSVQGPTNTEAFF; DNA: TGTGCCTGGAGTGTACAGGGCCCCACGAACACTGAAGCTTTCTTT
J: TRBJ1-5; V: TRBV6-8; D: TRBD1; size: few; length: 13; CDR3: CASNTGVNQPQHF; DNA: TGTGCCAGCAATACAGGGGTAAATCAGCCCCAGCATTTT